Below are 20 T cell receptor beta chains sequenced from a single sample in a study of cytomegalovirus exposure and HLA in healthy donors (dated by TCRdb to 2016 to 2017). Libraries were prepared through the immunoSEQ multiplex PCR assay. For the multiplex PCR, a mixture combining 60 forward primers for TCR Vbeta segments and 13 reverse primers for TCR Jbeta segments was used. TCRdb carries this immuneACCESS record with in-frame sequences only. Its versions omit some clonotypes, under half of them owing to an unresolved V gene in the studies checked, with the rest unexplained. The sample table contains about 160,000 clones; only one count was recorded for 82% of them. Jointly, the top ten make up 1.5% of the sample. The sequencing sample was made of PBMCs. The receptors here all came from a girl between 10 and 17 years old in good health and CMV-seropositive.

CDR3 in amino acids: CASRNRGSGTEAFF. In DNA, the CDR3 is TGTGCCAGCAGGAACAGGGGTTCGGGCACTGAAGCTTTCTTT. V is TRBV6-1 and J is TRBJ1-1; 7 bases match TRBD1. Per the germline V gene, CDR1 is MNHNS and CDR2 is SASEGT. The CDR3 is 14 residues long. With V trimmed by 6 bases and J by 4 bases, 8 bases remained unmatched.

The chain links TRBV5-1 to TRBJ1-5, with 7 bases that match TRBD1. CDR3 size: 15 residues. Germline V gives CDR1 SGHRS, CDR2 YFSETQ. Trimming at V came to 3 bases and at J to 5 bases, leaving 8 bases not matched to a gene. The CDR3 is CASSYGTAEDQPQHF. The DNA of the CDR3 is TGCGCCAGCAGCTACGGGACAGCAGAGGATCAGCCCCAGCATTTT.

This chain connects TRBV7-9 to TRBJ1-2; D is possibly TRBD1 (5 bases). The CDR3 consists of 14 residues. Germline CDR1 is SEHNR and CDR2 is FQNEAQ (reference sequence). V was pared by 1 base and J by 3 bases, with 9 bases between. The CDR3 protein is CASSLVGQDYGYTF. The CDR3 DNA reads TGTGCCAGCAGCTTAGTTGGACAAGACTATGGCTACACCTTC.

The chain joins TRBV18 to TRBJ1-4; 11 bases are shared with TRBD1. V gave up 4 bases and J gave up 7 bases; unmatched junction bases: 2. Per the germline V gene, CDR1 is KGHSH and CDR2 is LQKENI. This CDR3 has 14 amino acids. The CDR3 DNA sequence: TGTGCCAGCTCACGGACAGGGGGCTTTGAAAAACTGTTTTTT. This sequence encodes CASSRTGGFEKLFF.

As concerns this clone: One junction end does not reproduce the germline sequence, and a read error may be involved. The rearrangement uses TRBV14 and TRBJ2-7; 7 bases map to TRBD1. The CDR3 extends over 12 amino acids. CDR1 is SGHDN and CDR2 is FVKESK in the germline V gene. The CDR3 here is CACSLQGYEQYF. The CDR3 DNA reads as TGTGCCTGCAGCTTACAGGGGTACGAGCAGTACTTC.

The gene calls are TRBV14 and TRBJ2-1; maybe TRBD2 (5 bases). This CDR3 contains 15 residues. V dropped 4 bases and J dropped 9 bases, with 19 bases sitting between them. Germline V lookup: CDR1 SGHDN, CDR2 FVKESK. The CDR3 loop reads CASSPLLRVSGEQFF. CDR3 bases: TGTGCCAGCAGCCCCCTCCTCCGAGTGAGCGGTGAGCAGTTCTTC.

This clone has a handful of counts. The genes are TRBV6-4 and TRBJ2-1, with TRBD1 matching over 11 bases. Trimming cost V 3 bases and J 3 bases; bases outside gene matches: 1. The germline V gene encodes CDR1 MRHNA and CDR2 SNTAGT. The length of the CDR3 is 15 residues. In DNA form, the CDR3 reads TGTGCCAGCAGTGAGGGGACAGGGGGCTACAATGAGCAGTTCTTC. Its translation: CASSEGTGGYNEQFF.

The CDR3 DNA is TGTGCCAGCAGTGGACGGGAAAACATTCAGTACTTC. It is translated as CASSGRENIQYF. This chain links TRBV2 with TRBJ2-4; D gene ambiguous. The CDR3 length is 12 residues. V was cut by 4 bases and J by 5 bases, with 6 bases left in between. CDR1 and CDR2 from the germline V gene are SNHLY and FYNNEI.

V and J are TRBV28 and TRBJ2-1; 10 bases match TRBD2. V dropped 4 bases and J dropped 4; count of bases not matched to a gene: 7. The CDR3 has 16 residues. CDR1 and CDR2 (germline): MDHEN, SYDVKM. For the CDR3, the DNA is TGTGCCAGCAGTTCGCCGAGCGGGGGGGAGTACAATGAGCAGTTCTTC. Translated, it gives CASSSPSGGEYNEQFF.

This clone was picked up a small number of times. The J gene is TRBJ1-2, the V gene TRBV27; a weak D match, TRBD1 (6 bases). V was trimmed by 4 bases and J by 4 bases, leaving 19 bases between them. The CDR3 covers 16 residues. The germline gives CDR1 MNHEY, CDR2 SMNVEV (reference sequence). CDR3 sequence reads: CASSSPLEGGFYGYTF. CDR3 bases: TGTGCCAGCAGTTCCCCATTGGAGGGGGGGTTCTATGGCTACACCTTC.

The V gene is TRBV9, the J gene TRBJ2-1; D unresolved. There are 14 residues in the CDR3. V shed 0 bases and J shed 5 bases, with 9 bases lying between them. Per germline, CDR1 SGDLS and CDR2 YYNGEE. The CDR3 DNA sequence: TGTGCCAGCAGCGTAGGAGGCAGTAACAATGAGCAGTTCTTC. It specifies CASSVGGSNNEQFF.

CDR3 loop: CASSFRDRADTQYF. CDR3 bases: TGTGCCAGCAGCTTCCGGGACAGGGCAGATACGCAGTATTTT. The rearrangement links TRBV7-3 to TRBJ2-3; TRBD1 matches 9 bases. The CDR3 runs to 14 residues. Germline V lookup: CDR1 SGHTA, CDR2 FQGTGA. With V trimmed by 3 bases and J by 4 bases, 2 bases remained unmatched.

The chain links TRBV15 to TRBJ1-3; 7 positions agree with TRBD1. Trimming at V came to 0 bases and at J to 2 bases, leaving 7 bases not matched to a gene. Germline V gene sequence: CDR1 LNHNV, CDR2 YYDKDF (reference sequence). This CDR3 contains 17 residues. The CDR3 nucleotides read TGTGCCACCAGCAGAGATCCCGCAGGGGGGCCTGGAAACACCATATATTTT. Translated: CATSRDPAGGPGNTIYF.

This rearrangement joins TRBV29-1 to TRBJ2-5, with D maybe TRBD2 (6 bases). Germline V gene lookup returns CDR1 SQVTM and CDR2 ANQGSEA. Trimming took off 4 bases at V and 2 bases at J, with 17 bases between the two ends. This CDR3 comprises 15 residues. The CDR3 protein is CSVVNPGLLQETQYF. The CDR3 nucleotides read TGCAGCGTTGTTAACCCGGGACTGCTACAAGAGACCCAGTACTTC.

The V call is TRBV30, the J call TRBJ1-2; D not resolved. In germline, CDR1 is GTSNPN, CDR2 SVGIG (reference sequence). This CDR3 spans 11 amino acids. The germline V and J ends were trimmed by 3 bases and 4 bases, with 6 bases remaining between them. CDR3 in amino acids: CAWSVSYGYTF. In DNA form, the CDR3 reads TGTGCCTGGAGCGTGTCCTATGGCTACACCTTC.

The chain links TRBV6-5 to TRBJ1-2; TRBD1 matches 8 bases. Per the germline V gene, CDR1 is MNHEY and CDR2 is SVGAGI. CDR3 size: 14 residues. V shed 6 bases, J shed 3 bases, and the junction held 6 bases outside the gene matches. DNA for the CDR3: TGTGCCAGCAGCTGGACAGGGCCCGACTATGGCTACACCTTC. Its translation: CASSWTGPDYGYTF.

J is TRBJ2-7 and V is TRBV5-4, with D perhaps TRBD1 (5 bases). The germline CDR1 and CDR2 sequences are SGHNT and YYREEE (reference sequence). The CDR3 spans 15 residues. Trimming took off 0 bases at V and 0 bases at J, with 10 bases between the two ends. The DNA for the CDR3 is TGTGCCAGCAGCTTGGCCCCGGACACCTCCTACGAGCAGTACTTC. Protein product: CASSLAPDTSYEQYF.

The chain combines TRBV18 with TRBJ1-1, with 10 bases aligning to TRBD1. Trimming took 3 bases from V and 0 from J; bases not matched to a gene: 4. This CDR3 is built from 16 residues. The germline CDR1 and CDR2 sequences are KGHSH and LQKENI. Here the CDR3 reads CASSPLTGGMNTEAFF. The CDR3 coding sequence is TGTGCCAGCTCACCTTTGACAGGGGGCATGAACACTGAAGCTTTCTTT.

V and J are TRBV19 and TRBJ1-1; no reliable D call. The length of the CDR3 is 15 residues. V gave up 6 bases and J gave up 0 bases, with 14 bases separating them. Germline V CDR1 and CDR2: LNHDA, SQIVND (reference sequence). CDR3 nucleotides: TGTGCCAGTAGCCCCCCCGGGATTATGAACACTGAAGCTTTCTTT. It yields the protein CASSPPGIMNTEAFF.

This clone was observed a handful of times. The chain uses TRBV6-5 and TRBJ2-2; 8 bases map to TRBD2. CDR1 is MNHEY and CDR2 is SVGAGI in the germline V gene. There are 16 residues in the CDR3. The ends lost 4 bases at V and 5 bases at J; junction bases unmatched: 9. For the CDR3, the DNA is TGTGCCAGCAGTTTTGTAGCGGGAAGGATAACCGGGGAGCTGTTTTTT. The encoded protein is CASSFVAGRITGELFF.